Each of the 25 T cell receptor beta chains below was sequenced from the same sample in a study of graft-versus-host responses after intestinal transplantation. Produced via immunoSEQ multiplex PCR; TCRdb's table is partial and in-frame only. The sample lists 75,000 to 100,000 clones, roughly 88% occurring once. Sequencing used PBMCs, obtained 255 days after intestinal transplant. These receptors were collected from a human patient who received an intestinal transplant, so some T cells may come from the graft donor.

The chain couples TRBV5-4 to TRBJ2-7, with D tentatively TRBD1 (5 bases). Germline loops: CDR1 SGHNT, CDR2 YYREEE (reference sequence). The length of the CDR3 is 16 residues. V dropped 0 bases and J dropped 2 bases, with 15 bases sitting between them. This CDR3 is CASSLAGYPGTYEQYV. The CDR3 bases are TGTGCCAGCAGCTTGGCCGGGTATCCAGGGACCTACGAGCAGTACGTC.

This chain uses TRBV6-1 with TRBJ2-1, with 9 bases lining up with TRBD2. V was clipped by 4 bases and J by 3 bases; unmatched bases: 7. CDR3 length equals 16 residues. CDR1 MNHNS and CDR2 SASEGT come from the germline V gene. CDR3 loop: CASSAKRGAYYNEQFF. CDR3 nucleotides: TGTGCCAGCAGTGCCAAGCGGGGGGCCTACTACAATGAGCAGTTCTTC.

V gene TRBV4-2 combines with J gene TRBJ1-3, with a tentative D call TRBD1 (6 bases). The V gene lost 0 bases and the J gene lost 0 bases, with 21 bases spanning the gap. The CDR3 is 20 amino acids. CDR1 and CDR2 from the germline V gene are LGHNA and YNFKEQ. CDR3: CASSQDRPVGGHSSGNTIYF. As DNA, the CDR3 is TGTGCCAGCAGCCAAGATCGCCCGGTGGGGGGACATAGCTCTGGAAACACCATATATTTT.

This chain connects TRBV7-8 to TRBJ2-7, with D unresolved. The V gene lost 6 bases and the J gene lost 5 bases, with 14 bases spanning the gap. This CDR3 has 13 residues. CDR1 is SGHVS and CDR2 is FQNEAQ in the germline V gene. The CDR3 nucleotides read TGTGCCAGCAGTGAAGATCAGGTCCACGAGCAGTACTTC. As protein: CASSEDQVHEQYF. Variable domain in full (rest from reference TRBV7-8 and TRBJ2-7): GAGVSQSPRYKVAKRGQDVALRCDPISGHVSLFWYQQALGQGPEFLTYFQNEAQLDKSGLPSDRFFAERPEGSVSTLKIQRTQQEDSAVYLCASSEDQVHEQYFGPGTRLTVT.

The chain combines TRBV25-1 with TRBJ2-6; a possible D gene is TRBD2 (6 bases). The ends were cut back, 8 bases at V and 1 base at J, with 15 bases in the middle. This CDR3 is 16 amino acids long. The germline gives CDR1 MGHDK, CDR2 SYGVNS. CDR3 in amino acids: CASGRTLLSGANVLTF. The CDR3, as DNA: TGTGCCAGCGGGAGGACGTTACTATCTGGGGCCAACGTCCTGACTTTC.

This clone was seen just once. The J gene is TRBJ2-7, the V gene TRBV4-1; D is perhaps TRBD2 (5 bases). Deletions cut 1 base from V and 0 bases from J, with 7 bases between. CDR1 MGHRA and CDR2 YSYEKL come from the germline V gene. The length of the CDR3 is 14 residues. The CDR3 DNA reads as TGCGCCAGCAGCCAAGCTGGAGGCTCCTACGAGCAGTACTTC. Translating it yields CASSQAGGSYEQYF.

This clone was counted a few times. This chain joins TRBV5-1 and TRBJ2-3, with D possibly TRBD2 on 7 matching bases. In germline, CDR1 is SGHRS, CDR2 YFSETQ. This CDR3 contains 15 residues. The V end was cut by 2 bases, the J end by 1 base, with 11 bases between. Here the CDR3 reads CASSFGGLGTDTQYF. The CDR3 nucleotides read TGCGCCAGCAGCTTCGGGGGGCTTGGCACAGATACGCAGTATTTT.

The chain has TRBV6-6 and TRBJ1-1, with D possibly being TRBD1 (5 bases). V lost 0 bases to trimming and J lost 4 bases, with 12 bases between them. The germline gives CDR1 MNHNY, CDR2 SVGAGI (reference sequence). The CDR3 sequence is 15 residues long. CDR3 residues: CASSYSPGLTTEAFF. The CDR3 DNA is TGTGCCAGCAGTTACTCGCCAGGGTTGACCACTGAAGCTTTCTTT.

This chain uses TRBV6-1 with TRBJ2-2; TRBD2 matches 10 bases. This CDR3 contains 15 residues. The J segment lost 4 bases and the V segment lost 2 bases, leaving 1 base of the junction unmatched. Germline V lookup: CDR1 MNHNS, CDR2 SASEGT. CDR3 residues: CASSEIAGGTGELFF. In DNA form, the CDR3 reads TGTGCCAGCAGTGAAATAGCGGGGGGCACCGGGGAGCTGTTTTTT.

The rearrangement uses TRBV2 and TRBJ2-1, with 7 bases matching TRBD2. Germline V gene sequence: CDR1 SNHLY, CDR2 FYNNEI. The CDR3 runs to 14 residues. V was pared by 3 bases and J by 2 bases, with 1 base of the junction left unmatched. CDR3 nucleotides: TGTGCCAGCAGTGATGGGACTACCTACAATGAGCAGTTCTTC. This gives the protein CASSDGTTYNEQFF.

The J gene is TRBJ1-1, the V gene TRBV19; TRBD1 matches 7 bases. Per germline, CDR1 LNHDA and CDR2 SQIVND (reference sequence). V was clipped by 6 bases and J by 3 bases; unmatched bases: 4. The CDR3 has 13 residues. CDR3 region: CASRSTGDTEAFF. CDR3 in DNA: TGTGCCAGTAGAAGCACAGGGGACACTGAAGCTTTCTTT.

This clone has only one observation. The DNA of the CDR3 is TGCGCCAGCAGCCAAACCGACCCCTACGAGCAGTACTTC. Its translation is CASSQTDPYEQYF. The chain combines TRBV4-1 with TRBJ2-7, with D unclear. This CDR3 spans 13 amino acids. The germline CDR1 and CDR2 sequences are MGHRA and YSYEKL. V was pared by 2 bases and J by 2 bases, with 7 bases between.

CDR3 sequence: CASRLVSQTGGREAFF. The DNA of the CDR3 is TGTGCAAGTCGCTTAGTCAGCCAAACAGGGGGCCGGGAGGCTTTCTTT. This chain connects TRBV12-2 to TRBJ1-1; TRBD1, the table's D call, lacks a check against the DNA. TRBV12-2 represents a pseudogene. CDR3 length: 16 residues.

The CDR3 region is CASSWQDRVRVDGYTF. CDR3 nucleotide sequence: TGTGCCAGCAGTTGGCAGGACAGGGTACGGGTGGACGGCTACACCTTC. This rearrangement joins TRBV28 to TRBJ1-2, with 8 bases fitting TRBD1. V dropped 4 bases and J dropped 8; count of bases not matched to a gene: 15. Per the germline V gene, CDR1 is MDHEN and CDR2 is SYDVKM. This CDR3 region has 16 residues.

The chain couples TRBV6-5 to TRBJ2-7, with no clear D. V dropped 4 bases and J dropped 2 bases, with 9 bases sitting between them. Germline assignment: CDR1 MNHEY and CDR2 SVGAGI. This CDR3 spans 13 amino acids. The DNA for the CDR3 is TGTGCCAGCAGTTCCTCCTTCGCCTACGAGCAGTACTTC. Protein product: CASSSSFAYEQYF.

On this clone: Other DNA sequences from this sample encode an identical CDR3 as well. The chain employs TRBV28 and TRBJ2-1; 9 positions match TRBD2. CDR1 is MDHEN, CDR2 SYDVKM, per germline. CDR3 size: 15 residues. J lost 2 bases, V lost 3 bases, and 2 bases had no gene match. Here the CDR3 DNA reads TGTGCCAGCAGTTTGGCGGGGGGGCCCTACAATGAGCAGTTCTTC. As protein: CASSLAGGPYNEQFF. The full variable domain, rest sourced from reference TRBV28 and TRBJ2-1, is DVKVTQSSRYLVKRTGEKVFLECVQDMDHENMFWYRQDPGLGLRLIYFSYDVKMKEKGDIPEGYSVSREKKERFSLILESASTNQTSMYLCASSLAGGPYNEQFFGPGTRLTVL.

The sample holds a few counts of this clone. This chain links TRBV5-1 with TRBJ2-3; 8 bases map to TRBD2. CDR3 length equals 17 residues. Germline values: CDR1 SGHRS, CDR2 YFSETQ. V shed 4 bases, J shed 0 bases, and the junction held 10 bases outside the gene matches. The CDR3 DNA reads TGCGCCAGCAGCCCCCGGGAGGGACGGGCTAGCACAGATACGCAGTATTTT. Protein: CASSPREGRASTDTQYF.

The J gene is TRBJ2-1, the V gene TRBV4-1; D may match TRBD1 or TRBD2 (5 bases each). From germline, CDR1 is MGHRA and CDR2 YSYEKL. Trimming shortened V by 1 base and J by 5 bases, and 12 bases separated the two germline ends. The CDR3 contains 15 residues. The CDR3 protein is CASSQVGDQNNEQFF. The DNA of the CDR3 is TGCGCCAGCAGCCAAGTTGGGGACCAGAACAATGAGCAGTTCTTC.

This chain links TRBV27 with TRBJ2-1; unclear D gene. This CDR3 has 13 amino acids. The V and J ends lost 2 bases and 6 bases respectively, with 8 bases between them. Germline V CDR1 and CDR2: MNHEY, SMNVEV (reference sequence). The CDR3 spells CASSLGRTNEQFF. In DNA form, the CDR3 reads TGTGCCAGCAGTTTAGGGCGTACCAATGAGCAGTTCTTC.

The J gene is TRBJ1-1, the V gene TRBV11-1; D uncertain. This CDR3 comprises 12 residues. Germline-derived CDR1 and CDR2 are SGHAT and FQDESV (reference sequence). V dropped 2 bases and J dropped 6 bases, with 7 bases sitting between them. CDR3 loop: CASSLWSPEAFF. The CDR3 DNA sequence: TGTGCCAGCAGCTTATGGTCGCCTGAAGCTTTCTTT.

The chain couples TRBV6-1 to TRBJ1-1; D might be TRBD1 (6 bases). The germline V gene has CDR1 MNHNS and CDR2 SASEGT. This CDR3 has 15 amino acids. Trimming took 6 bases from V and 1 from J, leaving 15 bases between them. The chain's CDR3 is CASRVNRDENTEAFF. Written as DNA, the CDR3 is TGTGCCAGCAGGGTTAACAGGGATGAGAACACTGAAGCTTTCTTT.

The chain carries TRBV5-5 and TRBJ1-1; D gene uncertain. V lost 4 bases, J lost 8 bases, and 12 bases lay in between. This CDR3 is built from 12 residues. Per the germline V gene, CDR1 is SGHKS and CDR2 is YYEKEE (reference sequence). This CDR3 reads CASSPYMSEAFF. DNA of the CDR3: TGTGCCAGCAGCCCATATATGTCGGAAGCTTTCTTT.

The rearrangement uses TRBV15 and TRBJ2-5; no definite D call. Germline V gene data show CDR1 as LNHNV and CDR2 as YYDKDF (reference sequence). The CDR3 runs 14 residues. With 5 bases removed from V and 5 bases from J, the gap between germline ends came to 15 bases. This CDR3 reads CATSSLRAYETQYF. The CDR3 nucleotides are TGTGCCACCAGCTCCCTAAGGGCTTATGAGACCCAGTACTTC.

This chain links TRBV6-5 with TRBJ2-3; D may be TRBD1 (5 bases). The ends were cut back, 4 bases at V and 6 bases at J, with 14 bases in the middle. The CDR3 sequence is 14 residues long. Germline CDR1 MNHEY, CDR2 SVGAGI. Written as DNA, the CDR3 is TGTGCCAGCAGTTTGGGCCCTGGGGCGGATACGCAGTATTTT. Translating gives CASSLGPGADTQYF.

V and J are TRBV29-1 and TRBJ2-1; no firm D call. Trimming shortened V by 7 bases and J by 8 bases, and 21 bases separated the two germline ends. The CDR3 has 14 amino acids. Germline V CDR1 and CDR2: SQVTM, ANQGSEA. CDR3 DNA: TGCAGCGCGGCCCCGGTACGGCCATCGGATGAGCAGTTCTTC. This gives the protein CSAAPVRPSDEQFF.